Following are 29 T cell receptor beta chains from one sample sequenced in a study of T cell responses to AZD1222 COVID-19 vaccine. Clones were sequenced by immunoSEQ multiplex PCR, and TCRdb holds only the in-frame ones, with some missing. The top ten clones hold around 3.3% of a sample with about 140,000 clones, 88% of them seen once. Sequences were derived from peripheral blood, sampled on day 0 of AZD1222 vaccination. Receptors originate from an adult in good health.

The chain couples TRBV15 to TRBJ1-6, with D possibly being TRBD1 (6 bases). The V and J ends lost 3 bases and 9 bases respectively, with 21 bases between them. The germline CDR1 and CDR2 sequences are LNHNV and YYDKDF (reference sequence). There are 17 residues in the CDR3. DNA for the CDR3: TGTGCCACCAGCAGCGGTGGTGGACAGTCCCTTACTTCACCCCTCCACTTT. This translates into CATSSGGGQSLTSPLHF.

J is TRBJ2-1 and V is TRBV18; 8 bases are shared with TRBD1. The V segment lost 3 bases and the J segment 8 bases; nucleotides outside the gene matches: 6. The CDR3 totals 14 residues. Germline V lookup: CDR1 KGHSH, CDR2 LQKENI. The CDR3 sequence is CASSPQQGGDEQFF. CDR3 coding DNA: TGTGCCAGCTCACCCCAACAGGGGGGCGATGAGCAGTTCTTC.

The J gene is TRBJ1-1, the V gene TRBV19; D might be TRBD1 (5 bases). The CDR3 sequence is 14 residues long. The germline V gene encodes CDR1 LNHDA and CDR2 SQIVND (reference sequence). Deletions cut 5 bases from V and 4 bases from J, with 14 bases between. Here the CDR3 reads CASSLRGSATEAFF. The CDR3 DNA reads as TGTGCCAGTAGTCTAAGGGGTTCTGCCACTGAAGCTTTCTTT.

This chain uses TRBV10-3 with TRBJ2-3, with 14 nucleotides matching TRBD2. The CDR3 totals 18 residues. Per the germline V gene, CDR1 is ENHRY and CDR2 is SYGVKD. J was trimmed by 1 base and V by 6 bases; bases with no gene match: 9. Here the CDR3 reads CAISRTSGRSWGTDTQYF. As DNA, the CDR3 is TGTGCCATCAGCCGGACTAGCGGGAGGTCTTGGGGCACAGATACGCAGTATTTT.

CDR3 amino acids: CSVLITTYEQYF. In DNA form, the CDR3 reads TGCAGCGTTTTGATAACTACCTACGAGCAGTACTTC. The rearrangement uses TRBV29-1 and TRBJ2-7; D is undetermined. The V and J ends lost 5 bases and 2 bases respectively, with 10 bases between them. This CDR3 is built from 12 residues. CDR1 and CDR2 (germline): SQVTM, ANQGSEA.

This rearrangement joins TRBV9 to TRBJ1-6, with D perhaps TRBD1 (5 bases). Trimming took 7 bases from V and 9 from J, leaving 17 bases between them. Germline V lookup: CDR1 SGDLS, CDR2 YYNGEE. The CDR3 is 14 amino acids. The CDR3 DNA follows: TGTGCCAGCGCTTGGGGCAGGGAAATTTCACCCCTCCACTTT. This encodes CASAWGREISPLHF.

V and J are TRBV18 and TRBJ1-1; the D gene is possibly TRBD1 (6 bases). Trimming shortened V by 6 bases and J by 0 bases, and 11 bases separated the two germline ends. Per germline, CDR1 KGHSH and CDR2 LQKENI. The CDR3 runs to 14 residues. The CDR3 coding sequence is TGTGCCAGCTCTATGGACAGCTTGAACACTGAAGCTTTCTTT. Protein: CASSMDSLNTEAFF. Full variable domain (outside the CDR3, taken from reference TRBV18 and TRBJ1-1): NAGVMQNPRHLVRRRGQEARLRCSPMKGHSHVYWYRQLPEEGLKFMVYLQKENIIDESGMPKERFSAEFPKEGPSILRIQQVVRGDSAAYFCASSMDSLNTEAFFGQGTRLTVV.

This chain joins TRBV5-6 and TRBJ2-1, with no clear D. V gave up 0 bases and J gave up 6 bases, with 4 bases separating them. There are 12 residues in the CDR3. The germline CDR1 and CDR2 sequences are SGHDT and YYEEEE. As DNA, the CDR3 is TGTGCCAGCAGCTTGGTTGCCAATGAGCAGTTCTTC. It encodes CASSLVANEQFF. The full variable domain, its missing parts supplied by reference TRBV5-6 and TRBJ2-1, is DAGVTQSPTHLIKTRGQQVTLRCSPKSGHDTVSWYQQALGQGPQFIFQYYEEEERQRGNFPDRFSGHQFPNYSSELNVNALLLGDSALYLCASSLVANEQFFGPGTRLTVL.

This chain joins TRBV27 and TRBJ2-2; D is unclear. The CDR3 consists of 12 residues. V lost 5 bases and J 3 bases, leaving 4 bases between the germline ends. Germline V CDR1 and CDR2: MNHEY, SMNVEV (reference sequence). CDR3: CASSRDTGELFF. The DNA for the CDR3 is TGTGCCAGCAGTAGGGACACCGGGGAGCTGTTTTTT.

This clone has a handful of counts. This chain connects TRBV2 to TRBJ2-7, with D perhaps matching TRBD2 (6 bases). V was clipped by 6 bases and J by 2 bases, with 23 bases between them. Germline CDR1 SNHLY, CDR2 FYNNEI. CDR3 length equals 17 residues. CDR3 protein: CASSSGPLAASTYEQYF. DNA of the CDR3: TGTGCCAGCAGCTCCGGCCCTTTAGCGGCCTCAACCTACGAGCAGTACTTC.

This clone occurred once. V gene TRBV6-2 or TRBV6-3 combines with J gene TRBJ2-3; D not certain. Germline CDR1 and CDR2: MNHEY and SVGEGT. The V end was cut by 0 bases, the J end by 5 bases, with 9 bases between. CDR3 length: 14 residues. The CDR3 protein is CASSYSTWGDTQYF. In nucleotides, the CDR3 is TGTGCCAGCAGTTACTCAACGTGGGGAGATACGCAGTATTTT.

The gene calls are TRBV6-5 and TRBJ1-4; D is uncertain. Per the germline V gene, CDR1 is MNHEY and CDR2 is SVGAGI. This CDR3 comprises 14 residues. Trimming took off 0 bases at V and 6 bases at J, with 8 bases between the two ends. The CDR3 bases are TGTGCCAGCAGTTACTCGAGCGGACATGAAAAACTGTTTTTT. Residues: CASSYSSGHEKLFF.

This clone was picked up a small number of times. The J gene is TRBJ2-7, the V gene TRBV19, with TRBD2 identical over 10 bases. This CDR3 region has 14 residues. The V gene's germline CDR1 is LNHDA and CDR2 SQIVND (reference sequence). J was trimmed by 4 bases and V by 3 bases; bases with no gene match: 3. The CDR3 reads CASSMTSGHYEQYF. The CDR3 nucleotides are TGTGCCAGTAGTATGACTAGCGGGCATTACGAGCAGTACTTC.

The rearrangement links TRBV6-5 to TRBJ1-5; TRBD1 agrees at 9 bases. The V gene end was trimmed by 6 bases and the J gene end by 4 bases; junction bases not matched to a gene: 4. CDR3 length: 14 residues. CDR1 MNHEY and CDR2 SVGAGI come from the germline V gene. CDR3 sequence: CASRTGGWNQPQHF. CDR3 bases: TGTGCCAGCAGGACAGGGGGGTGGAATCAGCCCCAGCATTTT.

This chain joins TRBV29-1 and TRBJ2-7; maybe TRBD1 (6 bases). V shed 3 bases and J shed 5 bases, with 14 bases lying between them. CDR1 is SQVTM, CDR2 ANQGSEA, per germline. This CDR3 comprises 13 residues. CDR3 sequence (DNA): TGCAGCGTTGATGGGCAGGGGTTCGACGAGCAGTACTTC. It codes for CSVDGQGFDEQYF.

The chain joins TRBV29-1 to TRBJ1-1, with unresolved D. The ends were cut back, 2 bases at V and 2 bases at J, with 9 bases in the middle. Per germline, CDR1 SQVTM and CDR2 ANQGSEA. This CDR3 has 13 amino acids. For the CDR3, the DNA is TGCAGCGTTGAATCAGGATTCAACACTGAAGCTTTCTTT. The encoded protein is CSVESGFNTEAFF.

V and J are TRBV3-1 (or the pseudogene TRBV3-2) and TRBJ1-1, with D maybe TRBD1 (6 bases). There are 13 residues in the CDR3. CDR1 and CDR2 (germline): LGHDT, YNNKEL (reference sequence). The V end lost 5 bases, the J end lost 11 bases, and 18 bases lay between the germline ends. The CDR3 sequence: CASSSRDTHNAFF. The CDR3 bases are TGTGCCAGCAGCTCCCGGGACACCCACAATGCTTTCTTT.

This chain joins TRBV5-4 and TRBJ1-6; 9 bases line up with TRBD1. Germline V gene sequence: CDR1 SGHNT, CDR2 YYREEE (reference sequence). The CDR3 has 14 residues. Trimming took 4 bases from V and 8 from J; bases not matched to a gene: 4. CDR3 nucleotide sequence: TGTGCCAGCAGCAGGGGACAGGGAGATTCACCCCTCCACTTT. Its protein is CASSRGQGDSPLHF.

CDR3 nucleotide sequence: TGTGCCAGCAGCCAAGAGGGACAGGGGATATGGTACGAGCAGTACTTC. It specifies CASSQEGQGIWYEQYF. V and J are TRBV4-2 and TRBJ2-7; TRBD1 aligns across 10 bases. Germline V lookup: CDR1 LGHNA, CDR2 YNFKEQ. This CDR3 region has 16 residues. The ends lost 0 bases at V and 4 bases at J; junction bases unmatched: 6.

The V and J genes are TRBV19 and TRBJ2-7; weak D call: TRBD1 (6 bases). The CDR3 length is 11 residues. V shed 10 bases and J shed 3 bases, with 10 bases lying between them. Looked up from germline, CDR1 is LNHDA and CDR2 is SQIVND (reference sequence). The CDR3 reads CATLGGYEQYF. In nucleotides, the CDR3 is TGTGCCACCTTAGGGGGCTACGAGCAGTACTTC.

V usage is TRBV19 and J usage is TRBJ1-1; 10 bases line up with TRBD1. Unmatched junction bases numbered 9, after V lost 5 bases and J lost 3 bases. The CDR3 loop spans 16 amino acids. Germline lookup yields CDR1 LNHDA and CDR2 SQIVND (reference sequence). CDR3 protein: CASSAHDRGRHTEAFF. The CDR3 DNA sequence: TGTGCCAGTAGTGCCCATGACAGGGGGCGGCACACTGAAGCTTTCTTT.

The chain combines TRBV11-2 with TRBJ1-1; tentative D call: TRBD1 (5 bases). Trimming took off 3 bases at V and 2 bases at J, with 19 bases between the two ends. This CDR3 region has 17 residues. In germline, CDR1 is SGHAT, CDR2 FQNNGV. In DNA form, the CDR3 reads TGTGCCAGCAGCTTTAGGGGAACGTGGGCGCTAAACACTGAAGCTTTCTTT. Protein: CASSFRGTWALNTEAFF. The complete variable domain, with remaining parts taken from reference TRBV11-2 and TRBJ1-1, reads EAGVAQSPRYKIIEKRQSVAFWCNPISGHATLYWYQQILGQGPKLLIQFQNNGVVDDSQLPKDRFSAERLKGVDSTLKIQPAKLEDSAVYLCASSFRGTWALNTEAFFGQGTRLTVV.

The chain recombines TRBV5-4 with TRBJ2-3; no clear D. V was trimmed by 1 base and J by 5 bases, leaving 2 bases between them. Germline assignment: CDR1 SGHNT and CDR2 YYREEE (reference sequence). This CDR3 is 11 amino acids long. The CDR3, as DNA: TGTGCCAGCAGCTTGTTAGATACGCAGTATTTT. Translated, it gives CASSLLDTQYF.

The gene calls are TRBV19 and TRBJ1-1; tentative D call: TRBD1 (6 bases). The CDR3 is made up of 15 amino acids. Looked up from germline, CDR1 is LNHDA and CDR2 is SQIVND (reference sequence). Between the trimmed V and J ends, which lost 6 bases and 0 bases, there was a span of 14 bases. The CDR3: CASRSTGAMNTEAFF. CDR3 nucleotides: TGTGCCAGTAGGAGTACGGGGGCTATGAACACTGAAGCTTTCTTT.

The V and J genes are TRBV5-4 and TRBJ1-1; D gene ambiguous. V was clipped by 5 bases and J by 4 bases, with 15 bases between them. The CDR3 contains 14 residues. Germline loops: CDR1 SGHNT, CDR2 YYREEE (reference sequence). The chain's CDR3 is CASRGMGPATEAFF. CDR3 coding DNA: TGTGCCAGCAGAGGGATGGGCCCTGCCACTGAAGCTTTCTTT.

The V and J genes are TRBV11-1 and TRBJ1-1, with D tentatively TRBD1 (5 bases). Germline lookup yields CDR1 SGHAT and CDR2 FQDESV (reference sequence). V was clipped by 5 bases and J by 10 bases, with 20 bases between them. This CDR3 spans 14 amino acids. CDR3 loop: CASSQEGLGRGAFF. CDR3 DNA: TGTGCCAGCAGCCAAGAGGGGTTAGGACGAGGAGCTTTCTTT.

The chain recombines TRBV29-1 with TRBJ2-1, with a tentative D call TRBD2 (6 bases). Germline CDR1 reads SQVTM; CDR2 reads ANQGSEA. The V end was cut by 6 bases, the J end by 4 bases, with 16 bases between. The CDR3 runs to 14 residues. CDR3 DNA: TGCAGCGTCCCCGGGACTGGAATATACAATGAGCAGTTCTTC. Protein sequence: CSVPGTGIYNEQFF.

This rearrangement joins TRBV10-2 to TRBJ1-4; D is ambiguous. The CDR3 runs to 14 residues. CDR1 and CDR2 from the germline V gene are WSHSY and SAAADI. The V and J ends lost 6 bases and 4 bases respectively, with 12 bases between them. The CDR3 spells CASSSGGLNEKLFF. CDR3 bases: TGCGCCAGCAGCTCAGGAGGGCTTAATGAAAAACTGTTTTTT.

This chain connects TRBV30 to TRBJ2-5; perhaps TRBD2 as D (5 bases). Germline CDR1 reads GTSNPN; CDR2 reads SVGIG (reference sequence). CDR3 length equals 14 residues. V gave up 0 bases and J gave up 5 bases, with 13 bases separating them. The CDR3 sequence is CAWSVNGVGETQYF. CDR3 nucleotides: TGTGCCTGGAGTGTAAACGGGGTAGGGGAGACCCAGTACTTC.